This T cell receptor (beta chain) was found in a study of blood T cell repertoires in COVID-19. Whole-study context: Acute and convalescent COVID-19 samples came from the United States, Italy and Spain. PBMCs, B-cell-depleted T cells, or T cells were the source of the cDNA or gDNA that made up the material.

In the original analysis: Estimates of nucleated cell counts were drawn from the amplification of reference gene primers. Some clones are missing from TCRdb's copy, which holds only in-frame ones; the method was immunoSEQ multiplex PCR. The DNA gave D and trimming, while V, J and clone size come from that table. The sample comprises roughly 250,000 clones, 82% of which are singletons, and around 11% rests with the top ten. There are 15 residues in the CDR3. Germline CDR1 is SGHTA and CDR2 is FQGNSA. Trimming pared 2 bases from V and 1 base from J, leaving 11 bases between. Sample: peripheral blood. This chain connects TRBV7-2 to TRBJ1-2; TRBD1 is a possible D gene (5 bases). This receptor was identified in an older woman with active or convalescent COVID-19. The CDR3 region has the DNA TGTGCCAGCAGCTTACAGGGAATTGATAACTATGGCTACACCTTC. Its protein product is CASSLQGIDNYGYTF.